The 26 T cell receptor beta chains listed next were all sequenced from one sample in a study of tumor-infiltrating lymphocytes in primary liver carcinoma. Starting from 400 to 500 ng of total RNA, TCR beta cDNA was produced with a primer in the constant region. Investigators got TCR beta libraries out of three nested multiplex PCR rounds, done with slightly modified ARM-PCR. A C-beta reverse primer was combined with TRBV1-TRBV30 forward primers in the first two PCR rounds, and each round had about 10 cycles. TCRdb redid the calling of the multiplex PCR reads with MiXCR, one entry per CDR3 protein. The table has 310,000 or so distinct CDR3 sequences, more than 55% seen once. In addition to blood RNA drawn from unsorted whole blood, germline DNA was extracted. Sequenced sample: peripheral blood. The receptor source for this set is a young woman with primary liver carcinoma and hepatitis B virus infection.

This chain links TRBV5-6 with TRBJ2-7; D might be TRBD1 (6 bases). V was pared by 1 base and J by 8 bases, with 7 bases between. The CDR3 loop spans 11 amino acids. Germline CDR1 reads SGHDT; CDR2 reads YYEEEE. DNA for the CDR3: TGTGCCAGCAGCTTGAGGGGGAAGCAGTACTTC. This translates into CASSLRGKQYF.

Details on this clonotype: A much larger clone differs from this one at a single base, so this may be a read error. The J gene is TRBJ1-5, the V gene TRBV4-3; D remains unclear. Germline assignment: CDR1 LGHNA and CDR2 YSLEER. The CDR3 consists of 15 residues. As DNA, the CDR3 is TGCGCCAGCAGCCAAGATGTTACTCCGAATCAGTCCCAGCATTTT. It encodes CASSQDVTPNQSQHF.

This clonotype was observed a handful of times. The V and J genes are TRBV7-8 and TRBJ1-1; 7 nucleotides match TRBD1. This CDR3 is built from 14 residues. Losses at the gene ends were 5 bases for V and 5 bases for J; bases not matched to a gene: 8. Germline V gene data show CDR1 as SGHVS and CDR2 as FQNEAQ. CDR3 loop: CASSRDRVRTEAFF. In DNA form, the CDR3 reads TGTGCCAGCAGCAGAGACAGGGTGCGGACTGAAGCTTTCTTT.

Details on this clonotype: This could be a read error, since a much larger clone is one nucleotide away. The V call is TRBV12-3 or TRBV12-4, the J call TRBJ2-1; TRBD2 aligns across 10 bases. J was trimmed by 5 bases and V by 6 bases; bases with no gene match: 10. There are 16 residues in the CDR3. CDR3 nucleotides: TGTGCCAGCAGCCAAAGACTAGCGGGTTCCCACAATGAGCAGTTCTTC. Translated, it gives CASSQRLAGSHNEQFF.

This clonotype has just a few counts. At one end, the junction sequence differs from germline, possibly due to a read error. V is TRBV11-2 and J is TRBJ1-1; tentatively, D is TRBD1 (6 bases). The CDR3 totals 19 residues. CDR1 SGHAT and CDR2 FQNNGV come from the germline V gene. The CDR3 loop is CAISLWWGLADREVPEAFF. CDR3 DNA sequence: TGTGCCATCAGCTTATGGTGGGGGCTGGCGGATCGAGAGGTCCCTGAAGCTTTCTTT.

With respect to this clonotype: One junction end does not reproduce the germline sequence, and a read error may be involved. The gene calls are TRBV29-1 and TRBJ2-2, with D possibly being TRBD1 or TRBD2 (5 bases each). Looked up from germline, CDR1 is SQVTM and CDR2 is ANQGSEA. The CDR3 contains 16 residues. In DNA, the CDR3 is TGCAGCGTTGCTTCCCAAGACAGTCTGAACGCCGGGGAGCTGCTTTTT. Translated: CSVASQDSLNAGELLF.

For this clonotype: One junction end disagrees with the germline gene, perhaps due to a read error. The genes are TRBV6-1 and TRBJ2-7; tentative D call: TRBD2 (5 bases). Germline values: CDR1 MNHNS, CDR2 SASEGT. This CDR3 has 14 amino acids. CDR3 protein: CASIEEARAYEQYF. Here the CDR3 DNA reads TGTGCCAGCATTGAAGAAGCGAGGGCCTACGAGCAGTACTTC.

V is TRBV6-5 and J is TRBJ2-2; 7 bases are shared with TRBD2. Looked up from germline, CDR1 is MNHEY and CDR2 is SVGAGI. This CDR3 is 17 amino acids long. V lost 7 bases to trimming and J lost 6 bases; unmatched junction nucleotides: 17. The DNA for the CDR3 is TGTGCCAGCAATAGGGGCGTGGGCGGGAGTGTCGCCGGGGAGCTGTTTTTT. Translating it yields CASNRGVGGSVAGELFF.

Remarks on this clonotype: A read error is possible here, since a much larger clone lies one base away. This chain uses TRBV11-3 with TRBJ2-1; 12 bases align to TRBD2. Per germline, CDR1 SGHNT and CDR2 YENEEA. The trim removed 1 base at V and 7 bases at J, leaving 20 bases unmatched. The CDR3 is 21 amino acids. CDR3 amino acids: CASSLAPLQSLLAGGFNEQFF. The CDR3 DNA sequence: TGTGCCAGCAGCTTAGCCCCGCTTCAATCATTACTAGCGGGAGGTTTTAATGAGCAGTTCTTC.

The V gene is TRBV11-1, the J gene TRBJ1-1; no definite D call. Germline loops: CDR1 SGHAT, CDR2 FQDESV (reference sequence). V lost 3 bases and J 3 bases, leaving 11 bases between the germline ends. The CDR3 has 14 residues. The CDR3 nucleotides read TGTGCCAGCAGCTTTGGGTTGGGCTACACTGAAGCTTTCTTT. Residues: CASSFGLGYTEAFF.

The sample holds a few counts of this clonotype. Here the CDR3 omits its conserved ending phenylalanine or tryptophan, so a read error is the likely source. The rearrangement uses TRBV11-1 and TRBJ2-1, with 10 bases identical to TRBD2. V gave up 5 bases and J gave up 2 bases; unmatched junction bases: 9. CDR1 and CDR2 from the germline V gene are SGHAT and FQDESV (reference sequence). CDR3 length: 17 residues. The CDR3 loop is CASSRKGLAAPYNEQFL. Here the CDR3 DNA reads TGTGCCAGCAGCCGTAAAGGACTAGCGGCTCCCTACAATGAGCAGTTCTTA.

As concerns this clonotype: A much more abundant neighbour one base away suggests this may be a read error. CDR3 region: CASSFDTRGVTYEQYF. The CDR3 nucleotides read TGTGCCAGCAGTTTTGATACCAGGGGGGTCACTTACGAGCAGTACTTC. The chain carries TRBV5-4 and TRBJ2-7; D perhaps matches TRBD1 (7 bases). This CDR3 has 16 amino acids. V dropped 5 bases and J dropped 4 bases, with 22 bases sitting between them. The germline gives CDR1 SGHNT, CDR2 YYREEE (reference sequence).

This clonotype was recorded once. The rearrangement joins TRBV6-2 or TRBV6-3 to TRBJ2-7, with D maybe TRBD2 (6 bases). Trimming left V 1 base short and J 5 bases short, with 18 bases between. Germline V CDR1 and CDR2: MNHEY, SVGEGT. The CDR3 has 16 amino acids. CDR3 amino acids: CASSYYTPGLGDEQYF. As DNA, the CDR3 is TGTGCCAGCAGTTACTATACACCGGGACTGGGAGACGAGCAGTACTTC.

CDR3 region: CASSPRGLAGDEQYF. The CDR3 nucleotides read TGTGCCAGCTCACCTAGAGGACTAGCGGGAGACGAGCAGTACTTC. The rearrangement joins TRBV18 to TRBJ2-7, with TRBD2 identical over 13 bases. V shed 3 bases and J 5 bases; nucleotides not matched to a gene: 4. This CDR3 region has 15 residues. The V gene's germline CDR1 is KGHSH and CDR2 LQKENI. Full variable domain (missing parts from reference TRBV18 and TRBJ2-7): NAGVMQNPRHLVRRRGQEARLRCSPMKGHSHVYWYRQLPEEGLKFMVYLQKENIIDESGMPKERFSAEFPKEGPSILRIQQVVRGDSAAYFCASSPRGLAGDEQYFGPGTRLTVT.

The J gene is TRBJ2-1, the V gene TRBV5-4; 9 positions agree with TRBD2. The CDR3 length is 17 residues. In germline, CDR1 is SGHNT, CDR2 YYREEE (reference sequence). The V and J ends lost 3 bases and 9 bases, in that order; junction bases with no gene match: 16. For the CDR3, the DNA is TGTGCCAGCAGCTCCGCCCCCGGTAGCGGGAGTAGGGGTGAGCAGTTCTTC. This sequence encodes CASSSAPGSGSRGEQFF.

This clonotype was counted a single time. Likely a read error: the CDR3 ends without its conserved phenylalanine or tryptophan. The chain uses TRBV10-1 and TRBJ2-1; the D gene is possibly TRBD2 (6 bases). Germline CDR1 reads WNHNN; CDR2 reads SYGVQD (reference sequence). The CDR3 loop spans 13 amino acids. Trimming removed 3 bases from V and 13 bases from J, with 16 bases in between. CDR3 residues: CASSDRAGRPQFL. Here the CDR3 DNA reads TGCGCCAGCAGTGATCGGGCGGGACGTCCTCAGTTCCTC.

This clonotype was counted between two and nine times. The rearrangement uses TRBV30 and TRBJ1-1; no clear D. From germline, CDR1 is GTSNPN and CDR2 SVGIG (reference sequence). The CDR3 contains 13 residues. The V end lost 4 bases, the J end lost 5 bases, and 14 bases lay between the germline ends. The CDR3 loop reads CAWTDFLGTEAFF. In DNA, the CDR3 is TGTGCCTGGACCGATTTCCTAGGGACTGAAGCTTTCTTT.

This clonotype occurred once. A much larger clone differs from this one at a single base, so this may be a read error. The chain links TRBV10-3 to TRBJ2-1; 8 bases align to TRBD2. The CDR3 extends over 13 amino acids. Germline loops: CDR1 ENHRY, CDR2 SYGVKD. CDR3 protein: CVISGSRNNEQFF. Written as DNA, the CDR3 is TGTGTCATCAGCGGGAGTAGAAACAATGAGCAGTTCTTC.

This clonotype showed up just once. This clone may be a read error of a much larger clone one base away. The V and J genes are TRBV29-1 and TRBJ1-2; TRBD1 aligns across 7 bases. CDR3 length: 10 residues. V lost 7 bases to trimming and J lost 5 bases; unmatched junction nucleotides: 1. Germline CDR1 SQVTM, CDR2 ANQGSEA. For the CDR3, the DNA is TGCAGCGGGGGACAGTATGGCTACACCTTC. This gives the protein CSGGQYGYTF. Drawing the rest from reference TRBV29-1 and TRBJ1-2, the complete variable domain is SAVISQKPSRDICQRGTSLTIQCQVDSQVTMMFWYRQQPGQSLTLIATANQGSEATYESGFVIDKFPISRPNLTFSTLTVSNMSPEDSSIYLCSGGQYGYTFGSGTRLTVV.

V and J are TRBV12-3 or TRBV12-4 and TRBJ2-7; 7 bases agree with TRBD1. This CDR3 region has 15 residues. V lost 5 bases, J lost 6 bases, and 13 bases stayed unmatched. The CDR3 nucleotides read TGTGCCAGCAGTCTATATCAGGGGGTCTACCGCGAGCAGTACTTC. Protein: CASSLYQGVYREQYF.

Only a few counts were recorded for this clonotype. V is TRBV10-3 and J is TRBJ2-7; the D gene is possibly TRBD2 (6 bases). The V end lost 0 bases, the J end lost 5 bases, and 14 bases lay between the germline ends. Looked up from germline, CDR1 is ENHRY and CDR2 is SYGVKD. CDR3 size: 15 residues. The DNA of the CDR3 is TGTGCCATCAGTGAGTCTGGAGGGAGTGGTCACGAGCAGTACTTC. Translated, it gives CAISESGGSGHEQYF.

V and J are TRBV6-5 and TRBJ2-1; 8 nucleotides agree with TRBD1. CDR1 and CDR2 from the germline V gene are MNHEY and SVGAGI. This CDR3 is 17 amino acids long. V lost 3 bases, J lost 6 bases, and 13 bases stayed unmatched. This CDR3 is CASSYRTGCFNTNEQFF. For the CDR3, the DNA is TGTGCCAGCAGTTATCGGACAGGGTGCTTCAATACCAATGAGCAGTTCTTC.

The chain carries TRBV6-6 and TRBJ1-1; D possibly corresponds to TRBD1 (5 bases). Germline CDR1 is MNHNY and CDR2 is SVGAGI (reference sequence). The germline V and J ends were trimmed by 2 bases and 1 base, with 5 bases remaining between them. The CDR3 totals 13 residues. The CDR3: CASSYGQNTEAFF. The CDR3 nucleotides are TGTGCCAGCAGTTACGGACAGAACACTGAAGCTTTCTTT.

As for this clonotype: Here the CDR3 omits its conserved ending phenylalanine or tryptophan, so a read error is the likely source. The V gene is TRBV11-2, the J gene TRBJ2-4, with D tentatively TRBD2 (6 bases). V was cut by 5 bases and J by 8 bases, with 16 bases left in between. The CDR3 consists of 14 residues. From germline, CDR1 is SGHAT and CDR2 FQNNGV. In DNA, the CDR3 is TGTGCCAGCAGCCCCCGGGACTTGGTACACATTCAGTACATC. This codes for CASSPRDLVHIQYI.

As regards this clonotype: It may be a read error: a sequence one base away is much more abundant. CDR3 loop: CASRTYGGIDTGELLF. The CDR3 DNA reads as TGTGCCAGCAGGACATATGGCGGGATAGACACCGGGGAGCTGTTATTT. V and J are TRBV6-2 or TRBV6-3 and TRBJ2-2; tentative D call: TRBD2 (6 bases). CDR1 and CDR2 (germline): MNHEY, SVGEGT. This CDR3 comprises 16 residues.

V gene TRBV7-9 combines with J gene TRBJ2-5, with D uncertain. Germline loops: CDR1 SEHNR, CDR2 FQNEAQ (reference sequence). V was pared by 2 bases and J by 2 bases, with 12 bases between. The CDR3 totals 15 residues. Written as DNA, the CDR3 is TGTGCCAGCAGCTTAATTACTATCCCTCAAGAGACCCAGTACTTC. It encodes CASSLITIPQETQYF.